Below are 23 T cell receptor beta chains sequenced from a single sample in a study of siplizumab effects on memory and regulatory T cells. Measured with immunoSEQ multiplex PCR; TCRdb has only the in-frame clones, and not every one. The data hold some 97,000 clones, with about nine tenths observed a single time. Sequencing used CD4+ T cells sorted from blood. These receptors were obtained from a human donor in good health.

This clone was recorded a few times. The chain is built from TRBV29-1 and TRBJ1-2; TRBD1 agrees at 11 bases. V lost 7 bases, J lost 5 bases, and 3 bases stayed unmatched. Germline values: CDR1 SQVTM, CDR2 ANQGSEA. This CDR3 region has 12 residues. The DNA of the CDR3 is TGCAGCGCCGGGACAGGGGGATATGGCTACACCTTC. Translation: CSAGTGGYGYTF.

The chain links TRBV10-3 to TRBJ2-2; maybe TRBD2 (7 bases). V lost 5 bases and J lost 8, with 12 bases in between. The CDR3 sequence is 13 residues long. CDR1 is ENHRY, CDR2 SYGVKD, per germline. The CDR3 reads CAISRGAPGELFF. The CDR3 bases are TGTGCCATCAGTCGGGGGGCCCCTGGGGAGCTGTTTTTT.

The gene calls are TRBV5-6 and TRBJ2-5; the D is unclear. Germline loops: CDR1 SGHDT, CDR2 YYEEEE. With 3 bases removed from V and 1 base from J, the gap between germline ends came to 1 base. The CDR3 has 11 amino acids. The CDR3 sequence: CASSSQETQYF. DNA for the CDR3: TGTGCCAGCAGCTCCCAAGAGACCCAGTACTTC.

CDR3 amino acids: CASSLEGGTDTQYF. As DNA, the CDR3 is TGTGCCAGCAGCTTAGAAGGCGGTACAGATACGCAGTATTTT. The V and J genes are TRBV7-6 and TRBJ2-3; D is unresolved. Germline V gene sequence: CDR1 SGHVS, CDR2 FNYEAQ. The length of the CDR3 is 14 residues. With 1 base removed from V and 3 bases from J, the gap between germline ends came to 8 bases. Full variable domain (outside the CDR3, taken from reference TRBV7-6 and TRBJ2-3): GAGVSQSPRYKVTKRGQDVALRCDPISGHVSLYWYRQALGQGPEFLTYFNYEAQQDKSGLPNDRFSAERPEGSISTLTIQRTEQRDSAMYRCASSLEGGTDTQYFGPGTRLTVL.

Only a few counts were recorded for this clone. The chain recombines TRBV5-8 with TRBJ1-3; a possible D gene is TRBD1 (6 bases). Looked up from germline, CDR1 is SGHTS and CDR2 is YDEGEE. V lost 0 bases and J 0 bases, leaving 13 bases between the germline ends. The CDR3 has 17 amino acids. The CDR3 nucleotides read TGTGCCAGCAGCTTGGGGGCAAGACAGGTCTCTGGAAACACCATATATTTT. This sequence encodes CASSLGARQVSGNTIYF.

Here the CDR3 reads CASSVNSNQPQHF. For the CDR3, the DNA is TGCGCCAGCAGTGTTAATAGCAATCAGCCCCAGCATTTT. The chain couples TRBV10-2 to TRBJ1-5; no clear D gene. There are 13 residues in the CDR3. V lost 4 bases and J 0 bases, leaving 4 bases between the germline ends. Germline V gene sequence: CDR1 WSHSY, CDR2 SAAADI.

The CDR3 reads CASSFLTGGTEAFF. CDR3 DNA sequence: TGCGCCAGCAGCTTCCTGACAGGGGGCACTGAAGCTTTCTTT. This chain connects TRBV5-1 to TRBJ1-1; 9 bases map to TRBD1. Germline-derived CDR1 and CDR2 are SGHRS and YFSETQ. Losses at the gene ends were 2 bases for V and 4 bases for J; bases not matched to a gene: 3. This CDR3 has 14 amino acids.

The chain is built from TRBV28 and TRBJ2-3, with D possibly matching TRBD2 (6 bases). The V end lost 4 bases, the J end lost 2 bases, and 13 bases lay between the germline ends. The CDR3 runs to 15 residues. Per the germline V gene, CDR1 is MDHEN and CDR2 is SYDVKM. Here the CDR3 reads CASSSPGLDTDTQYF. DNA for the CDR3: TGTGCCAGCAGTTCACCGGGACTTGACACAGATACGCAGTATTTT.

The chain has TRBV30 and TRBJ2-5, with D tentatively TRBD1 (6 bases). The CDR3 loop spans 13 amino acids. From germline, CDR1 is GTSNPN and CDR2 SVGIG (reference sequence). With 2 bases removed from V and 5 bases from J, the gap between germline ends came to 12 bases. The CDR3 is CAWSYRAGETQYF. For the CDR3, the DNA is TGTGCCTGGAGTTACAGGGCCGGGGAGACCCAGTACTTC.

This chain connects TRBV25-1 to TRBJ1-2; 9 bases line up with TRBD1. Trimming cost V 3 bases and J 8 bases; bases outside gene matches: 7. The CDR3 extends over 14 amino acids. CDR1 MGHDK and CDR2 SYGVNS come from the germline V gene. CDR3 sequence (DNA): TGTGCCAGCAGTGAGGGACAGGGACTGCGAGGCTACACCTTC. Protein: CASSEGQGLRGYTF.

Concerning this clone itself: Other nucleotide sequences in the sample specify the same CDR3. The genes are TRBV5-1 and TRBJ1-6; 7 bases agree with TRBD1. The CDR3 is 14 amino acids. Germline V CDR1 and CDR2: SGHRS, YFSETQ. V gave up 4 bases and J gave up 7 bases; unmatched junction bases: 5. In DNA, the CDR3 is TGCGCCAGCAGCCCGGGGACAGCAAATTCACCCCTCCACTTT. This gives the protein CASSPGTANSPLHF.

The gene calls are TRBV25-1 and TRBJ1-6; perhaps TRBD1 as D (6 bases). Germline CDR1 reads MGHDK; CDR2 reads SYGVNS. There are 13 residues in the CDR3. Trimming stripped 8 bases from V and 8 bases from J, with 13 bases between. CDR3 loop: CASSGAFHSPLHF. For the CDR3, the DNA is TGTGCCAGCTCGGGGGCGTTTCATTCACCCCTCCACTTT.

The rearrangement links TRBV7-2 to TRBJ1-5, with 9 bases matching TRBD1. The V and J ends lost 5 bases and 6 bases, in that order; junction bases with no gene match: 8. Germline V gene sequence: CDR1 SGHTA, CDR2 FQGNSA. The CDR3 spans 15 residues. CDR3 bases: TGTGCCAGCAGCGCCACCGGGACAGGGTTTCAGCCCCAGCATTTT. This gives the protein CASSATGTGFQPQHF.

This rearrangement joins TRBV29-1 to TRBJ1-1, with 7 positions matching TRBD1. The ends lost 6 bases at V and 6 bases at J; junction bases unmatched: 7. Germline V gives CDR1 SQVTM, CDR2 ANQGSEA. CDR3 length equals 12 residues. CDR3 region: CSVATGRAEAFF. The CDR3 DNA reads TGCAGCGTGGCGACAGGGAGGGCTGAAGCTTTCTTT.

The rearrangement joins TRBV6-5 to TRBJ1-3; D is ambiguous. The CDR3 is 12 amino acids. Germline V lookup: CDR1 MNHEY, CDR2 SVGAGI. The V end lost 7 bases, the J end lost 3 bases, and 7 bases lay between the germline ends. CDR3 sequence: CASKGSGNTIYF. The CDR3 DNA reads TGTGCCAGCAAGGGCAGTGGAAACACCATATATTTT.

The rearrangement links TRBV7-3 to TRBJ1-1; D possibly corresponds to TRBD1 (6 bases). The CDR3 is 14 amino acids. V was shortened by 2 bases and J by 2 bases, with 9 bases between the two germline ends. Germline V lookup: CDR1 SGHTA, CDR2 FQGTGA. This CDR3 is CASSLARGNTEAFF. The CDR3 DNA follows: TGTGCCAGCAGCTTAGCCAGGGGAAACACTGAAGCTTTCTTT.

V usage is TRBV4-1 and J usage is TRBJ2-1; possible D gene TRBD1, 6 bases. This CDR3 is 18 amino acids long. Trimming left V 0 bases short and J 2 bases short, with 17 bases between. CDR1 is MGHRA, CDR2 YSYEKL, per germline. The CDR3 DNA sequence: TGCGCCAGCAGCCAAGAAATAACAGGGTTTGGGGCCTACAATGAGCAGTTCTTC. Encoded protein: CASSQEITGFGAYNEQFF.

The chain uses TRBV29-1 and TRBJ2-3, with D hard to call. Germline CDR1 SQVTM, CDR2 ANQGSEA. The CDR3 consists of 11 residues. V gave up 7 bases and J gave up 4 bases, with 9 bases separating them. The CDR3 DNA reads TGCAGCGGCCTTACCCCAGATACGCAGTATTTT. Protein product: CSGLTPDTQYF.

The chain has TRBV5-6 and TRBJ2-7, with D tentatively TRBD1 (6 bases). Germline assignment: CDR1 SGHDT and CDR2 YYEEEE. The CDR3 spans 13 residues. Trimming removed 0 bases from V and 5 bases from J, with 9 bases in between. CDR3 coding DNA: TGTGCCAGCAGCTTGGGCTGGACAGACGAGCAGTACTTC. The encoded protein is CASSLGWTDEQYF.

The rearrangement joins TRBV7-3 to TRBJ2-1; perhaps TRBD1 as D (6 bases). V dropped 5 bases and J dropped 5 bases, with 13 bases sitting between them. The CDR3 extends over 14 amino acids. Germline loops: CDR1 SGHTA, CDR2 FQGTGA. The CDR3 bases are TGTGCCAGCAGCCCGCAGGACAGCCACAATGAGCAGTTCTTC. It yields the protein CASSPQDSHNEQFF.

The rearrangement links TRBV6-1 to TRBJ2-1; D gene unclear. The CDR3 extends over 12 amino acids. Germline V CDR1 and CDR2: MNHNS, SASEGT. Trimming took 3 bases from V and 5 from J, leaving 5 bases between them. CDR3 nucleotides: TGTGCCAGCAGTGACGGGCACAATGAGCAGTTCTTC. Translated, it gives CASSDGHNEQFF.

The CDR3 loop is CASSRLPGLAGGYTF. The CDR3 nucleotides read TGTGCCAGCAGTCGACTTCCGGGACTCGCCGGCGGCTACACCTTC. The chain combines TRBV6-8 with TRBJ1-2; tentative D call: TRBD1 (5 bases). Germline loops: CDR1 MNHGY, CDR2 SAAAGT. The CDR3 totals 15 residues. Trimming removed 5 bases at V and 8 bases at J, with 21 bases between.

This chain uses TRBV15 with TRBJ1-5; D ambiguous. V gave up 3 bases and J gave up 2 bases, with 5 bases separating them. This CDR3 has 13 amino acids. CDR1 and CDR2 from the germline V gene are LNHNV and YYDKDF (reference sequence). DNA of the CDR3: TGTGCCACCAGCAGGGACCGCAATCAGCCCCAGCATTTT. It specifies CATSRDRNQPQHF.